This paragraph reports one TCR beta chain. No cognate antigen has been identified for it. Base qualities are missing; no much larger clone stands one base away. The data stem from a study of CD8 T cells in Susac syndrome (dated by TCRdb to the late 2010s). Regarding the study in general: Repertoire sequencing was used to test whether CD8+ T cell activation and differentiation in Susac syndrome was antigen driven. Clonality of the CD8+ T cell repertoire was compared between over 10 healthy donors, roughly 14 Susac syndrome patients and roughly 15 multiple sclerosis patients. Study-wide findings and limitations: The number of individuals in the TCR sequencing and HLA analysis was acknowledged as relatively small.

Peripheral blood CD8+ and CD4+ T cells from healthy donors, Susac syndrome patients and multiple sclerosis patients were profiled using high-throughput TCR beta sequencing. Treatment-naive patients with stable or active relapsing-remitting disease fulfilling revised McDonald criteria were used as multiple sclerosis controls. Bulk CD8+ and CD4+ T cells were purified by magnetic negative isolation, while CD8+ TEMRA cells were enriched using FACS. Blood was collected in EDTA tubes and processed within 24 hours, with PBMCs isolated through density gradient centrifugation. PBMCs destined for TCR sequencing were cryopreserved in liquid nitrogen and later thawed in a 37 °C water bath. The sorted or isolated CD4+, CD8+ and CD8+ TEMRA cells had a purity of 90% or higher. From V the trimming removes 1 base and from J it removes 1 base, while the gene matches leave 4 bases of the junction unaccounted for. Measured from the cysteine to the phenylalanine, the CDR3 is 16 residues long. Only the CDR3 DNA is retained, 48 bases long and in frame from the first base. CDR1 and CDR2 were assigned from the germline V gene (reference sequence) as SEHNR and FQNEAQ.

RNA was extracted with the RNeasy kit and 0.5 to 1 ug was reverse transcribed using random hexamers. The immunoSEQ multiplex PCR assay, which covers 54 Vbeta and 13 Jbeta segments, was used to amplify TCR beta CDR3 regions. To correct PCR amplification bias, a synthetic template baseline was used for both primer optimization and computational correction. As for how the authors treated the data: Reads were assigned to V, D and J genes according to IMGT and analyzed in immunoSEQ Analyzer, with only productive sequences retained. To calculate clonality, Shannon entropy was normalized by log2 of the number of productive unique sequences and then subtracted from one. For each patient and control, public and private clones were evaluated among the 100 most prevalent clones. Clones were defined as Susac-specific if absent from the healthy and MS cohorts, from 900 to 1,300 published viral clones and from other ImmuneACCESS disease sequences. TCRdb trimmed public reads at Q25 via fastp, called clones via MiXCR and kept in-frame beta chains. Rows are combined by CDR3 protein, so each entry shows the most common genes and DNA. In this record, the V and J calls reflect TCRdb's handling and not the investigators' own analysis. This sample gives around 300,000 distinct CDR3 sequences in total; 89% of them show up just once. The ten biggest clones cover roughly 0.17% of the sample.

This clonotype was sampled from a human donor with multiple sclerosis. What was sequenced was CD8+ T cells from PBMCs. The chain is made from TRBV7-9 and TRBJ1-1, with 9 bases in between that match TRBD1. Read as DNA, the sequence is TGTGCCAGCAGCTTAGGAGGGACAGGGCCGAACACTGAAGCTTTCTTT. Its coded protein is CASSLGGTGPNTEAFF.